Presented here are 26 T cell receptor beta chains from one specimen sequenced in a study of shared clonotypes between healthy human individuals. Profiled with immunoSEQ multiplex PCR; TCRdb holds only in-frame clones, not every one. The sample lists some 1.5 million clones, roughly 95% occurring once. The sample comprised naive CD4+ T cells sorted from blood. Sample subset: CD45RA+ positively selected. The origin of the receptors is a young man in good health.

This chain connects TRBV5-1 to TRBJ1-4; the D is unclear. V lost 2 bases and J 7 bases, leaving 12 bases between the germline ends. The CDR3 is 14 residues long. The germline V gene has CDR1 SGHRS and CDR2 YFSETQ. CDR3 sequence (DNA): TGCGCCAGCAGCTTCGGTCCGTCTGGTGAAAAACTGTTTTTT. This codes for CASSFGPSGEKLFF.

This clone was detected once. J is TRBJ2-1 and V is TRBV19, with D unresolved. Germline loops: CDR1 LNHDA, CDR2 SQIVND (reference sequence). Deletions cut 4 bases from V and 0 bases from J, with 10 bases between. CDR3 size: 15 residues. This CDR3 is CASSRRLPSYNEQFF. The CDR3 nucleotides read TGTGCCAGTAGTAGGCGACTTCCCTCCTACAATGAGCAGTTCTTC.

The chain joins TRBV5-1 to TRBJ2-3; 8 bases map to TRBD2. Germline V CDR1 and CDR2: SGHRS, YFSETQ. With 0 bases clipped from V and 0 bases from J, the junction kept 9 bases outside the gene matches. This CDR3 is built from 18 residues. The CDR3 here is CASSLALAGLTSTDTQYF. The CDR3 nucleotides are TGCGCCAGCAGCTTGGCTTTAGCGGGGCTGACTAGCACAGATACGCAGTATTTT. The full variable domain, rest sourced from reference TRBV5-1 and TRBJ2-3, is KAGVTQTPRYLIKTRGQQVTLSCSPISGHRSVSWYQQTPGQGLQFLFEYFSETQRNKGNFPGRFSGRQFSNSRSEMNVSTLELGDSALYLCASSLALAGLTSTDTQYFGPGTRLTVL.

As to this clone: Other DNA variants within this sample encode the same CDR3. The J gene is TRBJ2-7, the V gene TRBV7-2; D is uncertain. Trimming took off 5 bases at V and 2 bases at J, with 4 bases between the two ends. Germline V gene lookup returns CDR1 SGHTA and CDR2 FQGNSA. This CDR3 comprises 11 residues. CDR3: CASSLTYEQYF. The DNA of the CDR3 is TGTGCCAGCAGCCTTACCTACGAGCAGTACTTC.

This chain joins TRBV7-2 and TRBJ2-3; D ambiguous. This CDR3 is 17 amino acids long. The germline V gene has CDR1 SGHTA and CDR2 FQGNSA. The V end lost 1 base, the J end lost 6 bases, and 20 bases lay between the germline ends. CDR3 coding DNA: TGTGCCAGCAGCTTAGTGGCCACTATCCCCATAAGGGATACGCAGTATTTT. It yields the protein CASSLVATIPIRDTQYF.

V gene TRBV7-9 combines with J gene TRBJ1-1; possible D gene TRBD1, 5 bases. V was pared by 5 bases and J by 7 bases, with 11 bases between. Looked up from germline, CDR1 is SEHNR and CDR2 is FQNEAQ (reference sequence). CDR3 length: 12 amino acids. This chain's CDR3 is CASSAGGFEAFF. CDR3 in DNA: TGTGCCAGCAGCGCTGGGGGGTTTGAAGCTTTCTTT. The full variable domain, in which reference TRBV7-9 and TRBJ1-1 provide the parts outside the CDR3, is DTGVSQNPRHKITKRGQNVTFRCDPISEHNRLYWYRQTLGQGPEFLTYFQNEAQLEKSRLLSDRFSAERPKGSFSTLEIQRTEQGDSAMYLCASSAGGFEAFFGQGTRLTVV.

This chain connects TRBV2 to TRBJ2-1, with TRBD2 identical over 8 bases. The V and J ends lost 5 bases and 8 bases, in that order; junction bases with no gene match: 11. Germline loops: CDR1 SNHLY, CDR2 FYNNEI. CDR3 size: 15 residues. The CDR3 reads CASSSLAGGSHEQFF. DNA for the CDR3: TGTGCCAGCAGTAGCCTGGCGGGAGGAAGCCATGAGCAGTTCTTC.

This clone was seen once. The chain employs TRBV7-6 and TRBJ2-1, with D unclear. Germline CDR1 and CDR2: SGHVS and FNYEAQ. The CDR3 extends over 12 amino acids. Deletions cut 1 base from V and 7 bases from J, with 5 bases between. This CDR3 is CASSLVRNEQFF. In nucleotides, the CDR3 is TGTGCCAGCAGCTTAGTTAGAAATGAGCAGTTCTTC.

This chain uses TRBV6-5 with TRBJ2-7, with TRBD2 identical over 7 bases. The J segment lost 7 bases and the V segment lost 0 bases, leaving 6 bases of the junction unmatched. The CDR3 totals 14 residues. Germline V CDR1 and CDR2: MNHEY, SVGAGI. The CDR3 coding sequence is TGTGCCAGCAGTTACTCGCGGGAGAGCGGTGAGCAGTACTTC. Translated: CASSYSRESGEQYF.

The chain combines TRBV7-9 with TRBJ2-5; 9 positions match TRBD2. The V gene's germline CDR1 is SEHNR and CDR2 FQNEAQ (reference sequence). Trimming at V came to 3 bases and at J to 0 bases, leaving 8 bases not matched to a gene. This CDR3 has 17 residues. In DNA form, the CDR3 reads TGTGCCAGCAGCTTTCCCCTAGCGGGACCTAACCAAGAGACCCAGTACTTC. Translating it yields CASSFPLAGPNQETQYF.

This sequence joins TRBV7-2 and TRBJ2-7, with D unclear. Per germline, CDR1 SGHTA and CDR2 FQGNSA. Trimming removed 1 base from V and 0 bases from J, with 13 bases in between. There are 16 residues in the CDR3. CDR3 nucleotide sequence: TGTGCCAGCAGCTTAGAGTCCTACGATGGCTCCTACGAGCAGTACTTC. It specifies CASSLESYDGSYEQYF.

The CDR3 nucleotides read TGTGCCAGCAGCACGATTAGCGGGAAGCTCAACGAGCAGTACTTC. It codes for CASSTISGKLNEQYF. The J gene is TRBJ2-7, the V gene TRBV11-2, with 8 bases that match TRBD2. Per the germline V gene, CDR1 is SGHAT and CDR2 is FQNNGV. The length of the CDR3 is 15 residues. Trimming cost V 5 bases and J 5 bases; bases outside gene matches: 11.

V usage is TRBV12-5 and J usage is TRBJ2-1, with TRBD1 matching over 7 bases. Per germline, CDR1 LGHNT and CDR2 FRNRAP. The CDR3 length is 15 residues. The trim removed 5 bases at V and 4 bases at J, leaving 8 bases unmatched. The CDR3 bases are TGTGCTAGTGGTGCTGGGGGACAGATTTACAATGAGCAGTTCTTC. Translation gives CASGAGGQIYNEQFF.

The chain uses TRBV29-1 and TRBJ1-1; TRBD1 matches 9 bases. The CDR3 loop spans 15 amino acids. Trimming took 4 bases from V and 1 from J; bases not matched to a gene: 7. Germline CDR1 SQVTM, CDR2 ANQGSEA. DNA for the CDR3: TGCAGCGTTGGTCCACAGGGGGCAGAGAACACTGAAGCTTTCTTT. It encodes CSVGPQGAENTEAFF.

The V and J genes are TRBV25-1 and TRBJ1-2, with D uncertain. Trimming left V 3 bases short and J 1 base short, with 6 bases between. Looked up from germline, CDR1 is MGHDK and CDR2 is SYGVNS. The CDR3 has 13 residues. Written as DNA, the CDR3 is TGTGCCAGCAGTGACGGACGTAACTATGGCTACACCTTC. Translated: CASSDGRNYGYTF.

The chain links TRBV9 to TRBJ2-1, with D tentatively TRBD1 (6 bases). CDR1 SGDLS and CDR2 YYNGEE come from the germline V gene. The V and J ends lost 4 bases and 6 bases respectively, with 14 bases between them. CDR3 size: 14 residues. The CDR3 here is CASSPPGAANEQFF. The CDR3 nucleotides read TGTGCCAGCAGCCCCCCAGGGGCAGCCAATGAGCAGTTCTTC.

Concerning this clone: No DNA is shown, since the ends of the CDR3 on it are uncertain; the CDR3 is the one TCRdb lists. The rearrangement joins TRBV2 to TRBJ2-3; TRBD2 is the table's D call, not checked against the DNA. The CDR3 length is 14 residues, termini included. CDR1 and CDR2 (germline): SNHLY, FYNNEI. The CDR3: CASFGPGGADTQYF.

The rearrangement joins TRBV5-6 to TRBJ1-2; tentatively, D is TRBD1 (6 bases). This CDR3 is 14 amino acids long. Germline V gene lookup returns CDR1 SGHDT and CDR2 YYEEEE. V was shortened by 4 bases and J by 8 bases, with 18 bases between the two germline ends. CDR3 loop: CASSGGTRERGYTF. The CDR3 DNA follows: TGTGCCAGCAGCGGCGGGACACGAGAGAGGGGCTACACCTTC.

The chain has TRBV12-2 and TRBJ2-3; TRBD2 is the table's D call and was not checked against the DNA. TRBV12-2 is designated a pseudogene. The CDR3 has 16 amino acids. CDR3 DNA: TGTGCAAGTCGCTTAGCGCGTTTAAACTCCCCCCATACGCAGTATTTT. Its translation is CASRLARLNSPHTQYF.

This chain uses TRBV7-7 with TRBJ2-3, with TRBD1 identical over 9 bases. Germline CDR1 is SSHAT and CDR2 is FNYEAQ (reference sequence). The ends lost 5 bases at V and 3 bases at J; junction bases unmatched: 3. This CDR3 spans 14 amino acids. For the CDR3, the DNA is TGTGCCAGCAGCCCGGACAGGGGAACAGATACGCAGTATTTT. This sequence encodes CASSPDRGTDTQYF.

V usage is TRBV5-6 and J usage is TRBJ2-7; D not certain. The germline gives CDR1 SGHDT, CDR2 YYEEEE. Trimming left V 6 bases short and J 5 bases short, with 9 bases between. The CDR3 spans 11 residues. Here the CDR3 reads CASKLGHEQYF. The CDR3 DNA reads TGTGCCAGCAAACTGGGCCACGAGCAGTACTTC.

The gene calls are TRBV11-2 and TRBJ2-2; possibly TRBD2 for D (6 bases). CDR1 SGHAT and CDR2 FQNNGV come from the germline V gene. Trimming shortened V by 5 bases and J by 11 bases, and 15 bases separated the two germline ends. The CDR3 is 13 amino acids. The CDR3 loop is CASSTQGGGELFF. The CDR3 DNA follows: TGTGCCAGCAGCACCCAGGGAGGCGGAGAGCTGTTTTTT.

The chain joins TRBV7-9 to TRBJ2-1, with D possibly being TRBD1 or TRBD2 (6 bases each). Germline-derived CDR1 and CDR2 are SEHNR and FQNEAQ (reference sequence). The V end lost 10 bases, the J end lost 3 bases, and 10 bases lay between the germline ends. The CDR3 is 12 residues long. The CDR3 spells CATKGGYNEQFF. CDR3 coding DNA: TGTGCCACAAAGGGGGGCTACAATGAGCAGTTCTTC.

This rearrangement joins TRBV2 to TRBJ2-1; 8 bases are a match to TRBD2. The CDR3 length is 16 residues. The germline gives CDR1 SNHLY, CDR2 FYNNEI. V gave up 4 bases and J gave up 1 base; unmatched junction bases: 6. For the CDR3, the DNA is TGTGCCAGCAGTGTGGTACCGGGAGGGTCCTACAATGAGCAGTTCTTC. Its translation is CASSVVPGGSYNEQFF.

This clone was observed a single time. J is TRBJ1-5 and V is TRBV6-1; TRBD1 matches 11 bases. The CDR3 totals 18 residues. Looked up from germline, CDR1 is MNHNS and CDR2 is SASEGT. The V segment lost 1 base and the J segment 6 bases; nucleotides outside the gene matches: 11. This CDR3 is CASSEGAPGTGGLQPQHF. The CDR3 bases are TGTGCCAGCAGTGAAGGGGCCCCCGGGACAGGGGGGCTTCAGCCCCAGCATTTT.

The chain links TRBV7-7 to TRBJ2-7; D is perhaps TRBD1 (6 bases). Germline loops: CDR1 SSHAT, CDR2 FNYEAQ (reference sequence). Trimming took off 5 bases at V and 8 bases at J, with 25 bases between the two ends. This CDR3 is 16 amino acids long. DNA of the CDR3: TGTGCCAGCAGCCCCAGGGCAGGGGCCGCCCGAGATCAGCAGTACTTC. It yields the protein CASSPRAGAARDQQYF.